This T cell receptor (beta chain) originates from a study of response to subunit inactivated influenza vaccine. This clonotype was seen at least ten times. TCRdb re-called the RT-PCR reads through MiXCR, storing one row per CDR3 protein. The sample shows 550,000 to 600,000 distinct CDR3 sequences, over 9.5% of them seen only once. There are 14 residues in the CDR3. CDR1 SQVTM and CDR2 ANQGSEA come from the germline V gene. The V segment lost 3 bases and the J segment 6 bases; nucleotides outside the gene matches: 8. The sample was PBMCs from blood, taken on the day of vaccination. This rearrangement joins TRBV29-1 to TRBJ2-7, with 10 bases fitting TRBD1. The TCR comes from a man aged 50 to 60 who received an inactivated influenza vaccine. CDR3 in DNA: TGCAGCGTTGACCCCCGGGGACAGGGGACCGAGCAGTACTTC. Protein: CSVDPRGQGTEQYF.